The 28 T cell receptor beta chains listed next were all sequenced from one sample in a study of blood T cells in healthy people across ages. The second PCR ran about 6 to 12 cycles with a sample-barcoded 5' primer and J-beta primers. TCRdb reanalysed the 5' RACE reads using MiXCR and keeps one entry per CDR3 protein. The sample shows 1.8 million or so distinct CDR3 sequences, around 42% of them seen only once. The specimen was blood. All receptors derive from a human donor in good health.

CDR3 DNA sequence: TGTGCCAGCAGCTGGGACAGGGAATCAGATACGCAGTATTTT. This codes for CASSWDRESDTQYF. This chain links TRBV7-9 with TRBJ2-3, with TRBD1 identical over 9 bases. The CDR3 loop spans 14 amino acids. Germline values: CDR1 SEHNR, CDR2 FQNEAQ (reference sequence). V shed 4 bases and J 4 bases; nucleotides not matched to a gene: 3.

The gene calls are TRBV7-3 and TRBJ1-2, with D unresolved. The germline V gene encodes CDR1 SGHTA and CDR2 FQGTGA. The V gene lost 5 bases and the J gene lost 7 bases, with 17 bases spanning the gap. The CDR3 consists of 14 residues. The CDR3 is CASSPGKPTGGYTF. CDR3 coding DNA: TGTGCCAGCAGCCCCGGAAAGCCCACGGGTGGCTACACCTTC. Complete variable domain (other parts from reference TRBV7-3 and TRBJ1-2): GAGVSQTPSNKVTEKGKYVELRCDPISGHTALYWYRQSLGQGPEFLIYFQGTGAADDSGLPNDRFFAVRPEGSVSTLKIQRTERGDSAVYLCASSPGKPTGGYTFGSGTRLTVV.

V and J are TRBV6-5 and TRBJ2-3; tentatively, D is TRBD1 or TRBD2 (5 bases each). The germline V gene has CDR1 MNHEY and CDR2 SVGAGI. V lost 6 bases and J 5 bases, leaving 15 bases between the germline ends. CDR3 length: 14 residues. DNA of the CDR3: TGTGCCAGCAGGGTGGGGGACCACAGAGATACGCAGTATTTT. Protein sequence: CASRVGDHRDTQYF.

Only a few counts were recorded for this clonotype. The chain is built from TRBV5-1 and TRBJ2-1, with TRBD1 matching over 12 bases. CDR3 length equals 17 residues. J gave up 6 bases and V 0 bases, and 7 bases lay outside the gene matches. The germline V gene has CDR1 SGHRS and CDR2 YFSETQ. The CDR3 nucleotides are TGCGCCAGCAGCTTGGAACCCCGGGACAGGGGGCCCAATGAGCAGTTCTTC. As protein: CASSLEPRDRGPNEQFF.

The V gene is TRBV20-1, the J gene TRBJ2-1; weak D call: TRBD2 (5 bases). The CDR3 covers 11 residues. The V gene lost 6 bases and the J gene lost 10 bases, with 13 bases spanning the gap. CDR1 and CDR2 (germline): DFQATT, SNEGSKA (reference sequence). The CDR3 sequence: CSASEGSEQFF. The CDR3 nucleotides read TGCAGTGCAAGCGAGGGCAGCGAGCAGTTCTTC.

This clonotype was detected a few times. V usage is TRBV20-1 and J usage is TRBJ2-4; TRBD2 might be the D (6 bases). This CDR3 has 15 residues. The ends were cut back, 2 bases at V and 5 bases at J, with 16 bases in the middle. Germline V gene lookup returns CDR1 DFQATT and CDR2 SNEGSKA (reference sequence). For the CDR3, the DNA is TGCAGTGCTAGACGATGGGGGGAGTCCCAAAACATTCAGTACTTC. Its translation: CSARRWGESQNIQYF.

The sample holds one count of this clonotype. The rearrangement links TRBV11-2 to TRBJ2-3, with 7 positions matching TRBD2. The CDR3 is made up of 15 amino acids. The V and J ends lost 5 bases and 5 bases, in that order; junction bases with no gene match: 10. In germline, CDR1 is SGHAT, CDR2 FQNNGV. Here the CDR3 DNA reads TGTGCCAGCAGCCCGACCCGCATAGCGGGAGATACGCAGTATTTT. It encodes CASSPTRIAGDTQYF. Complete variable domain (other parts from reference TRBV11-2 and TRBJ2-3): EAGVAQSPRYKIIEKRQSVAFWCNPISGHATLYWYQQILGQGPKLLIQFQNNGVVDDSQLPKDRFSAERLKGVDSTLKIQPAKLEDSAVYLCASSPTRIAGDTQYFGPGTRLTVL.

This clonotype was observed a handful of times. The chain employs TRBV6-1 and TRBJ1-2; D remains ambiguous. V lost 4 bases to trimming and J lost 2 bases, with 11 bases between them. The CDR3 is 14 residues long. Looked up from germline, CDR1 is MNHNS and CDR2 is SASEGT. CDR3 sequence reads: CASSVSADNYGYTF. In nucleotides, the CDR3 is TGTGCCAGCAGTGTAAGCGCAGACAACTATGGCTACACCTTC.

The chain is built from TRBV3-1 and TRBJ2-7, with no clear D. Germline V CDR1 and CDR2: LGHDT, YNNKEL (reference sequence). Trimming took off 1 base at V and 0 bases at J, with 10 bases between the two ends. This CDR3 is 15 amino acids long. Here the CDR3 reads CASSQVRRTSYEQYF. The CDR3 bases are TGTGCCAGCAGCCAAGTCCGGCGGACCTCCTACGAGCAGTACTTC.

As regards this clonotype: One end of the junction fails to match germline, which may point to a read error. The chain uses TRBV11-1 and TRBJ2-1, with D tentatively TRBD2 (5 bases). This CDR3 is 15 amino acids long. Germline CDR1 reads SGHAT; CDR2 reads FQDESV (reference sequence). CDR3 region: CACSLGMTIYNEQFF. The DNA for the CDR3 is TGTGCCTGCAGCTTAGGGATGACTATCTACAATGAGCAGTTCTTC.

The table lists this clonotype with a few counts. The CDR3 spells CASSFRGRGTDTQYF. The CDR3 nucleotides read TGTGCCAGCAGCTTCCGGGGTCGCGGCACAGATACGCAGTATTTT. The J gene is TRBJ2-3, the V gene TRBV7-8; tentative D call: TRBD2 (5 bases). V lost 3 bases, J lost 1 base, and 11 bases lay in between. This CDR3 is 15 amino acids long. Germline CDR1 SGHVS, CDR2 FQNEAQ.

The rearrangement joins TRBV27 to TRBJ1-4, with D possibly matching TRBD1 (5 bases). This CDR3 has 15 residues. CDR1 MNHEY and CDR2 SMNVEV come from the germline V gene (reference sequence). Trimming stripped 4 bases from V and 6 bases from J, with 15 bases between. The CDR3 DNA is TGTGCCAGCAGTTCGCCAATGGGGGGAGATGAAAAACTGTTTTTT. Amino acid sequence: CASSSPMGGDEKLFF.

This clonotype showed up just a few times. This chain connects TRBV20-1 to TRBJ2-3; 7 bases align to TRBD2. CDR1 and CDR2 (germline): DFQATT, SNEGSKA (reference sequence). CDR3 size: 15 residues. Unmatched junction bases numbered 8, after V lost 3 bases and J lost 2 bases. The CDR3 is CSASHGERDTDTQYF. Here the CDR3 DNA reads TGCAGTGCTAGCCACGGCGAGCGGGACACAGATACGCAGTATTTT.

The CDR3 protein is CASSPNEGTFNYGYTF. In DNA, the CDR3 is TGTGCCAGCAGTCCAAACGAGGGCACGTTCAACTATGGCTACACCTTC. The chain uses TRBV6-1 and TRBJ1-2, with D hard to call. Germline V gene data show CDR1 as MNHNS and CDR2 as SASEGT. The V end was cut by 5 bases, the J end by 2 bases, with 18 bases between. CDR3 length: 16 residues.

This clonotype was counted between two and nine times. The chain is built from TRBV10-3 and TRBJ2-3; TRBD2 matches at 10 bases. The CDR3 totals 16 residues. Germline assignment: CDR1 ENHRY and CDR2 SYGVKD. The trim removed 3 bases at V and 4 bases at J, leaving 7 bases unmatched. The DNA for the CDR3 is TGTGCCATCAGTGAACTCTCTAGCGGGGGCCCAGATACGCAGTATTTT. Residues: CAISELSSGGPDTQYF.

The V and J genes are TRBV10-3 and TRBJ1-1; no clear D. Germline V gene lookup returns CDR1 ENHRY and CDR2 SYGVKD. This CDR3 spans 13 amino acids. Trimming removed 7 bases from V and 5 bases from J, with 14 bases in between. In nucleotides, the CDR3 is TGTGCCATCAAGATCGCCGGAGGGACTGAAGCTTTCTTT. It is translated as CAIKIAGGTEAFF.

This clonotype was observed a few times. V is TRBV6-6 and J is TRBJ1-5, with 7 bases matching TRBD1. This CDR3 is built from 17 residues. Germline lookup yields CDR1 MNHNY and CDR2 SVGAGI (reference sequence). The V gene end was trimmed by 0 bases and the J gene end by 4 bases; junction bases not matched to a gene: 9. The CDR3 DNA sequence: TGTGCCAGCAGTTACTCGAGGGGGCCGTGGGTAAATCAGCCCCAGCATTTT. It specifies CASSYSRGPWVNQPQHF.

In its sample, this clonotype was seen a few times. The V and J genes are TRBV19 and TRBJ2-7, with 9 bases matching TRBD1. Germline CDR1 reads LNHDA; CDR2 reads SQIVND (reference sequence). The CDR3 sequence is 15 residues long. Unmatched junction bases numbered 6, after V lost 5 bases and J lost 1 base. CDR3 sequence (DNA): TGTGCCAGTAGTTCGGCGGGACAGGGATCCTACGAGCAGTACTTC. Protein: CASSSAGQGSYEQYF. Supplemented by reference TRBV19 and TRBJ2-7, the full variable domain reads DGGITQSPKYLFRKEGQNVTLSCEQNLNHDAMYWYRQDPGQGLRLIYYSQIVNDFQKGDIAEGYSVSREKKESFPLTVTSAQKNPTAFYLCASSSAGQGSYEQYFGPGTRLTVT.

J is TRBJ2-2 and V is TRBV5-1, with D maybe TRBD2 (5 bases). V dropped 7 bases and J dropped 5 bases, with 12 bases sitting between them. CDR1 and CDR2 from the germline V gene are SGHRS and YFSETQ. The CDR3 consists of 13 residues. CDR3 sequence: CASAVDLTGELFF. In nucleotides, the CDR3 is TGCGCCAGCGCTGTGGACTTAACCGGGGAGCTGTTTTTT.

This clonotype occurred a few times. The chain has TRBV10-3 and TRBJ1-2; possibly TRBD1 for D (5 bases). The CDR3 is made up of 15 amino acids. With 8 bases removed from V and 1 base from J, the gap between germline ends came to 17 bases. Germline V lookup: CDR1 ENHRY, CDR2 SYGVKD. CDR3 coding DNA: TGTGCCATCCTGAGAGACTTGGACAATAACTATGGCTACACCTTC. It encodes CAILRDLDNNYGYTF.

J is TRBJ1-2 and V is TRBV3-1; D is possibly TRBD1 (5 bases). Germline-derived CDR1 and CDR2 are LGHDT and YNNKEL (reference sequence). The ends were cut back, 0 bases at V and 7 bases at J, with 15 bases in the middle. The CDR3 is 15 residues long. The CDR3 DNA is TGTGCCAGCAGCCAAGACGTACAAGGGACGAGTGGCTACACCTTC. Amino acid sequence: CASSQDVQGTSGYTF. Full variable domain (outside the CDR3, taken from reference TRBV3-1 and TRBJ1-2): DTAVSQTPKYLVTQMGNDKSIKCEQNLGHDTMYWYKQDSKKFLKIMFSYNNKELIINETVPNRFSPKSPDKAHLNLHINSLELGDSAVYFCASSQDVQGTSGYTFGSGTRLTVV.

This clonotype was seen more than once but under ten times. The chain combines TRBV4-3 with TRBJ2-5; D is ambiguous. CDR1 LGHNA and CDR2 YSLEER come from the germline V gene. V lost 4 bases and J lost 5, with 14 bases in between. CDR3 length: 14 amino acids. The CDR3 DNA reads as TGCGCCAGCAGCCCGACCCCACACGGGGAGACCCAGTACTTC. The encoded protein is CASSPTPHGETQYF.

The chain uses TRBV29-1 and TRBJ2-1; 7 positions agree with TRBD1. The CDR3 consists of 17 residues. The J segment lost 5 bases and the V segment lost 8 bases, leaving 21 bases of the junction unmatched. CDR1 is SQVTM and CDR2 is ANQGSEA in the germline V gene. The CDR3 nucleotides read TGCAGCCACCTATCCATAGGGACAGATTATGTTAACAATGAGCAGTTCTTC. It codes for CSHLSIGTDYVNNEQFF.

The table lists this clonotype with a count of one. The chain links TRBV16 to TRBJ2-7, with D possibly being TRBD1 or TRBD2 (5 bases each). The tail of the sequence fits TRBJ2-5 better, so the J call may be wrong. The CDR3 consists of 14 residues. Looked up from germline, CDR1 is KGHSY and CDR2 is FQNENV. CDR3 DNA sequence: TGTGCCAGCAGCCAATTGGGGGACGCAGAGACCCAGTACTTC. As protein: CASSQLGDAETQYF.

The genes are TRBV7-8 and TRBJ1-2; tentatively, D is TRBD1 (6 bases). CDR1 SGHVS and CDR2 FQNEAQ come from the germline V gene. The V gene lost 5 bases and the J gene lost 4 bases, with 14 bases spanning the gap. The CDR3 sequence is 14 residues long. The CDR3 DNA is TGTGCCAGCAGCCCCCTAGGACAGAGCTATGGCTACACCTTC. Translating gives CASSPLGQSYGYTF.

This clonotype was picked up a small number of times. The chain carries TRBV5-1 and TRBJ2-5; perhaps TRBD1 as D (6 bases). CDR3 length equals 19 residues. The V gene lost 10 bases and the J gene lost 5 bases, with 36 bases spanning the gap. Per germline, CDR1 SGHRS and CDR2 YFSETQ. CDR3 region: CASQLGVYTGQNGRETQYF. The CDR3 nucleotides read TGCGCCTCCCAATTGGGGGTTTACACGGGACAAAATGGAAGGGAGACCCAGTACTTC. The entire variable domain, with the rest obtained from reference TRBV5-1 and TRBJ2-5, is as follows: KAGVTQTPRYLIKTRGQQVTLSCSPISGHRSVSWYQQTPGQGLQFLFEYFSETQRNKGNFPGRFSGRQFSNSRSEMNVSTLELGDSALYLCASQLGVYTGQNGRETQYFGPGTRLLVL.

This clonotype was seen a few times. The rearrangement links TRBV6-5 to TRBJ2-7; D possibly uses TRBD1 or TRBD2 (5 bases each). The length of the CDR3 is 14 residues. V dropped 11 bases and J dropped 8 bases, with 25 bases sitting between them. Germline CDR1 reads MNHEY; CDR2 reads SVGAGI. CDR3 coding DNA: TGTGCCCGCAACCGGGCCAGGGATGAGGGGAAGCAGTACTTC. This translates into CARNRARDEGKQYF.

The gene calls are TRBV12-3 or TRBV12-4 and TRBJ2-7; 9 bases line up with TRBD1. The CDR3 length is 15 residues. Trimming at V came to 6 bases and at J to 4 bases, leaving 10 bases not matched to a gene. CDR3 DNA sequence: TGTGCCAGCAGCAGATGGGGGACAGGGAGATACGAGCAGTACTTC. Translating it yields CASSRWGTGRYEQYF.